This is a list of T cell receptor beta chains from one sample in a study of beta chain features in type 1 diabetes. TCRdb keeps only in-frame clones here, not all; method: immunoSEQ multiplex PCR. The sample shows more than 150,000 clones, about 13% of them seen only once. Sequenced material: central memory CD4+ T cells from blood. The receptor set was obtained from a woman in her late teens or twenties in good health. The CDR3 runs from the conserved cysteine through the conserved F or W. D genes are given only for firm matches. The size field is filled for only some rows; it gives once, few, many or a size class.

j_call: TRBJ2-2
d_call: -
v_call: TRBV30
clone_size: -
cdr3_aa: CAWRKVQANTGELFF
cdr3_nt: TGTGCCTGGAGGAAGGTACAGGCGAACACCGGGGAGCTGTTTTTT

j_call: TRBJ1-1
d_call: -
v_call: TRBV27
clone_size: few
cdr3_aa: CASSGAGSAEAFF
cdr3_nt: TGTGCCAGCAGTGGGGCAGGGTCGGCTGAAGCTTTCTTT

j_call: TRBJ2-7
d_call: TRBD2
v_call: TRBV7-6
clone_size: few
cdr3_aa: CASSQGTGLATEQYF
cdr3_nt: TGTGCCAGCAGCCAAGGAACTGGACTAGCGACCGAGCAGTACTTC

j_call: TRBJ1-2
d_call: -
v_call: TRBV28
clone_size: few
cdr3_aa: CASSLRQVYGYTF
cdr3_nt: TGTGCCAGCAGTTTACGACAGGTGTATGGCTACACCTTC

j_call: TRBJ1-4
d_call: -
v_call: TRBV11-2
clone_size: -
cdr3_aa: CASKRGRELHKLFF
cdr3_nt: TGTGCCAGCAAAAGGGGAAGGGAATTGCACAAACTGTTTTTT

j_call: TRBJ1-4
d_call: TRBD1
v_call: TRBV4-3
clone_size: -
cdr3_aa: CASSDRTGRRGEKLFF
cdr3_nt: TGCGCCAGCAGTGACAGGACAGGCCGAAGAGGGGAAAAACTGTTTTTT

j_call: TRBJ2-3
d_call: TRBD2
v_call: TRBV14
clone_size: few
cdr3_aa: CASSHFRAGVNTDTQYF
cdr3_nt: TGTGCCAGCAGCCACTTTCGTGCGGGAGTTAACACAGATACGCAGTATTTT

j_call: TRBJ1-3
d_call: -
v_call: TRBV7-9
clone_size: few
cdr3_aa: CASADSGNTIYF
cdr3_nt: TGTGCCAGTGCAGACTCTGGAAACACCATATATTTT

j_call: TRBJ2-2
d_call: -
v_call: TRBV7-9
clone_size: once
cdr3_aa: CASSSSHTGELFF
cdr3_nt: TGTGCCAGCAGCTCTTCCCACACCGGGGAGCTGTTTTTT

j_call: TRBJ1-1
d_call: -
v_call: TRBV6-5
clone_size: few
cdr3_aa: CASSYHRRVNTEAFF
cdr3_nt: TGTGCCAGCAGTTACCACCGGAGAGTGAACACTGAAGCTTTCTTT

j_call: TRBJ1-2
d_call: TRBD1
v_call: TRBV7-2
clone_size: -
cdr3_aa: CASSLAGDRVWTF
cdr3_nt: TGTGCCAGCAGCTTAGCTGGAGACAGGGTCTGGACCTTC

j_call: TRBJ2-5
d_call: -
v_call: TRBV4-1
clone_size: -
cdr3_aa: CASSQPQGRSQETQYF
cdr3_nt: TGCGCCAGCAGCCAACCACAGGGGAGGTCTCAAGAGACCCAGTACTTC

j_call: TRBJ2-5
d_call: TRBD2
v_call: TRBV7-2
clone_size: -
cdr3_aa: CASSLESGRLQETQYF
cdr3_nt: TGTGCCAGCAGCTTAGAGAGCGGGAGGCTCCAAGAGACCCAGTACTTC

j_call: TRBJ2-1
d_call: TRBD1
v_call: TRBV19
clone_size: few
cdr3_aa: CASTRTGGFSYNEQFF
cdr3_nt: TGTGCCAGTACCAGGACAGGGGGATTCTCCTACAATGAGCAGTTCTTC

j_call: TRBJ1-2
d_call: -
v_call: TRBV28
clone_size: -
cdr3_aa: CASTTGARYGYTF
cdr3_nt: TGTGCCAGCACCACTGGGGCGAGGTACGGCTACACCTTC

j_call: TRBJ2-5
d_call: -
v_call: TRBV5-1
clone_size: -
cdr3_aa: CASSSEGRSETQYF
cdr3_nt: TGCGCCAGCAGCAGCGAGGGTAGGAGCGAGACCCAGTACTTC

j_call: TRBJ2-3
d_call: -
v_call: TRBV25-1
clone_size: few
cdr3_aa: CASSEGGLSTDTQYF
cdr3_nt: TGTGCCAGCAGTGAAGGAGGGCTATCCACAGATACGCAGTATTTT

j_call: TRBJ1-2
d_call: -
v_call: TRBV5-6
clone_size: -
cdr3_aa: CASSGAGYTF
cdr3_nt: TGTGCCAGCAGCGGGGCTGGCTACACCTTC

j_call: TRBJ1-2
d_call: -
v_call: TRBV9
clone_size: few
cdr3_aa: CASSASLAFGYTF
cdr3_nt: TGTGCCAGCAGCGCGTCCTTGGCCTTCGGCTACACCTTC

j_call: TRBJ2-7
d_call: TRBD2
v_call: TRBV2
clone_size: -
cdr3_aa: CASSETLAAATYEQYF
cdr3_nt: TGTGCCAGCAGTGAGACCCTAGCGGCTGCTACCTACGAGCAGTACTTC

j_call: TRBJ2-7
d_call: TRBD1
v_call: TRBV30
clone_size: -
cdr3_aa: CAWRPGQAFSYEQYF
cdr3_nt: TGTGCCTGGAGGCCGGGACAGGCCTTCTCCTACGAGCAGTACTTC

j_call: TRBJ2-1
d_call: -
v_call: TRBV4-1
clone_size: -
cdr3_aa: CASRWDLNYNEQFF
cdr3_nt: TGCGCCAGCAGGTGGGACTTAAATTACAATGAGCAGTTCTTC

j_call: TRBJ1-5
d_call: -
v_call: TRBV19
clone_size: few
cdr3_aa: CASSIWAERQHF
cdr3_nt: TGTGCCAGTAGTATTTGGGCAGAAAGACAGCATTTT

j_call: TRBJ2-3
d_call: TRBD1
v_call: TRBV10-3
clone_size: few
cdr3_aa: CAISGGQGDSGDTQYF
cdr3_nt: TGTGCCATCAGTGGAGGACAGGGAGATTCTGGCGATACGCAGTATTTT

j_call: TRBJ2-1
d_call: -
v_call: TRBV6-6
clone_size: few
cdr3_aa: CASSYSRQDHEQFF
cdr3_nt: TGTGCCAGCAGTTACTCGAGACAGGACCATGAGCAGTTCTTC

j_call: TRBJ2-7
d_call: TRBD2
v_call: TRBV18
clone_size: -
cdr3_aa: CASSPPVGGKLASSYEQYF
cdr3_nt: TGTGCCAGCTCACCACCTGTCGGAGGGAAACTAGCGTCAAGCTACGAGCAGTACTTC

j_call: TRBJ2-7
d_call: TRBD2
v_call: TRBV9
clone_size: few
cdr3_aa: CASSAGTSLLEQYF
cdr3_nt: TGTGCCAGCAGCGCTGGGACTAGCCTTCTCGAGCAGTACTTC

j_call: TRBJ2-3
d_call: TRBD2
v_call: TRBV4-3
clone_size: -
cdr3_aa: CASSRTLAGGTDTQYF
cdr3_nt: TGCGCCAGCAGCCGCACCCTAGCGGGAGGAACAGATACGCAGTATTTT

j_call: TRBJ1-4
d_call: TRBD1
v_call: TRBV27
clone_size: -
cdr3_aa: CASSFGQANEKLFF
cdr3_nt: TGTGCCAGCAGTTTCGGACAGGCTAATGAAAAACTGTTTTTT

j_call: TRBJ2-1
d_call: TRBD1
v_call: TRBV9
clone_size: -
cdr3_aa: CASSVTAGTGYNEQFF
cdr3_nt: TGTGCCAGCAGCGTTACTGCCGGGACAGGATACAATGAGCAGTTCTTC

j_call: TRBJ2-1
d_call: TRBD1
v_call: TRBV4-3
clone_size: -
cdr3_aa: CASSPTPPGQGGYAYNEQFF
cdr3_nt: TGCGCCAGCAGCCCTACGCCCCCGGGACAGGGAGGTTATGCCTACAATGAGCAGTTCTTC

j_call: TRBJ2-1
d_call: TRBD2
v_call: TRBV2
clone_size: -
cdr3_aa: CASRRTSGQFNEQFF
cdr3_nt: TGTGCCAGCAGGAGGACTAGCGGACAATTCAATGAGCAGTTCTTC

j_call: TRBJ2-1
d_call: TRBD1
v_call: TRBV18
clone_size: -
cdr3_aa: CASSPGTEGNNEQFF
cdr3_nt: TGTGCCAGCTCACCCGGGACAGAGGGAAACAATGAGCAGTTCTTC

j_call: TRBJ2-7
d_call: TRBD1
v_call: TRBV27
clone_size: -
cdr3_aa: CASSRLGQLPYEQYF
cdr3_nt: TGTGCCAGCAGCAGGTTGGGACAGCTACCCTACGAGCAGTACTTC

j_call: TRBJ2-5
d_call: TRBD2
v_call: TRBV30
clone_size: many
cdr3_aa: CAWSVRLAGDRETQYF
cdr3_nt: TGTGCCTGGAGTGTAAGACTAGCGGGAGATCGGGAGACCCAGTACTTC

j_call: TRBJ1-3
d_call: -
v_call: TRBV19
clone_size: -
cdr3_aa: CASTRGDNSGNTIYF
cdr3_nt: TGTGCCAGTACCCGGGGGGACAACTCTGGAAACACCATATATTTT

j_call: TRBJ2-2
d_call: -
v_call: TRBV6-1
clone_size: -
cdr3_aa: CASSEGTFTGELFF
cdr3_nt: TGTGCCAGCAGTGAAGGAACATTCACCGGGGAGCTGTTTTTT

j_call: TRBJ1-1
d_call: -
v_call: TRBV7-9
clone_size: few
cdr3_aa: CASSFWGGADTEAFF
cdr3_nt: TGTGCCAGCAGCTTCTGGGGGGGGGCGGACACTGAAGCTTTCTTT

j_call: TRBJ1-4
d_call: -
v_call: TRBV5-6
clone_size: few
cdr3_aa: CASSLTKQGRGEKLFF
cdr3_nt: TGTGCCAGCAGCTTAACAAAACAGGGAAGAGGTGAAAAACTGTTTTTT

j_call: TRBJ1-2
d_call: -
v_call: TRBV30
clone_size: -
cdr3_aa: CAWSVTGNYGYTF
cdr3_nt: TGTGCCTGGAGTGTTACGGGAAACTATGGCTACACCTTC

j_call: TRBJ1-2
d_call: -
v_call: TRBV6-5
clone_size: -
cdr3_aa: CASSYGRGLNGYTF
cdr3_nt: TGTGCCAGCAGTTACGGGCGGGGCTTGAATGGCTACACCTTC

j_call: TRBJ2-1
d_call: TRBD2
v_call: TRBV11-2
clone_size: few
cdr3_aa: CASTLLAGDEQFF
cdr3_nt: TGTGCCAGCACCCTTCTAGCGGGCGATGAGCAGTTCTTC

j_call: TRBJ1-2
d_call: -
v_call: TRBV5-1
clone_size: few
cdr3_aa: CASSLGAGHGYTF
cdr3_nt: TGCGCCAGCAGCTTGGGGGCAGGGCATGGCTACACCTTC

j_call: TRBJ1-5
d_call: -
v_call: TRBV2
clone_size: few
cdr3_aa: CASSGVGQILNQPQHF
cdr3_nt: TGTGCCAGCAGTGGGGTCGGACAGATCCTGAATCAGCCCCAGCATTTT

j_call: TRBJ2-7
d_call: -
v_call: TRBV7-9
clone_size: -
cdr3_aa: CASSFVTVSSYEQYF
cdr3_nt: TGTGCCAGCAGCTTTGTGACAGTGAGCTCCTACGAGCAGTACTTC

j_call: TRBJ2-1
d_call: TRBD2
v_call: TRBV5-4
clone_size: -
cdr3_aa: CASSVPLAGVRNEQFF
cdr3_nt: TGTGCCAGCAGCGTTCCCCTAGCGGGAGTAAGGAATGAGCAGTTCTTC

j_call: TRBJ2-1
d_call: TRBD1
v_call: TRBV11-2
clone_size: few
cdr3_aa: CASSQGQIQFF
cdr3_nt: TGTGCCAGCAGCCAGGGACAGATACAGTTCTTC

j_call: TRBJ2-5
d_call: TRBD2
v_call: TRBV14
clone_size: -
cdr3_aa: CASSQRASGQETQYF
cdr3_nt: TGTGCCAGCAGCCAAAGGGCTAGCGGACAAGAGACCCAGTACTTC

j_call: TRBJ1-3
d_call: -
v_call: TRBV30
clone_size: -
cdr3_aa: CAWMGGRAGNTIYF
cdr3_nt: TGTGCCTGGATGGGGGGAAGGGCAGGAAACACCATATATTTT

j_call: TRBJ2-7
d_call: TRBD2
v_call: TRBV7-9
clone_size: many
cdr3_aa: CAAGGRRSYEQYF
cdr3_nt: TGTGCCGCGGGGGGGCGCAGGTCCTACGAGCAGTACTTC

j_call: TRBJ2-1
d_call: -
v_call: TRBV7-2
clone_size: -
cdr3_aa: CASSSRLGGLRSSYNEQFF
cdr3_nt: TGTGCCAGCAGCTCACGCCTCGGTGGGCTCCGAAGCTCCTACAATGAGCAGTTCTTC

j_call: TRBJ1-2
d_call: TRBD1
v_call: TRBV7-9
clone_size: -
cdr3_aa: CASSTAIRQGAGYGYTF
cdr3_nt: TGTGCCAGCAGCACCGCTATCAGACAGGGGGCAGGCTATGGCTACACCTTC

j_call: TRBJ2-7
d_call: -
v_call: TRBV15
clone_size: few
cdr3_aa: CATSRDPAVSYEQYF
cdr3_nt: TGTGCCACCAGCAGAGATCCGGCGGTCTCCTACGAGCAGTACTTC

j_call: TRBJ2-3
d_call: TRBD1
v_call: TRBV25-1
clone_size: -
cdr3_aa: CASSDADRGGTDTQYF
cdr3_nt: TGTGCCAGCAGTGACGCCGACAGGGGGGGTACAGATACGCAGTATTTT

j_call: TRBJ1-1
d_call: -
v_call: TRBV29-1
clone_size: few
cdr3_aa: CSVPAQGTMNTEAFF
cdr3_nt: TGCAGCGTCCCTGCCCAGGGGACCATGAACACTGAAGCTTTCTTT

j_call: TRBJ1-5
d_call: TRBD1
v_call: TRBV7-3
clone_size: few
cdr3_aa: CASSPQGGQPQHF
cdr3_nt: TGTGCCAGCAGCCCGCAGGGGGGCCAGCCCCAGCATTTT

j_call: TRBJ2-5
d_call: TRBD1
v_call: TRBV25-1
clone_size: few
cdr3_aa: CASSGGQGGWVQETQYF
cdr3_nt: TGTGCCAGCAGTGGGGGACAGGGGGGCTGGGTACAAGAGACCCAGTACTTC

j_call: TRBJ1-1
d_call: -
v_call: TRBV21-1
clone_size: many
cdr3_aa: CASSKGQENTEAFF
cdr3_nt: TGTGCCAGCAGCAAAGGACAGGAGAACACTGAAGCTTTCTTT

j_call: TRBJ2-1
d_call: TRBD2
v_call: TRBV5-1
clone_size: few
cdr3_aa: CASSWTSGSSYNEQFF
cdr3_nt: TGCGCCAGCAGTTGGACTAGCGGGAGCTCCTACAATGAGCAGTTCTTC